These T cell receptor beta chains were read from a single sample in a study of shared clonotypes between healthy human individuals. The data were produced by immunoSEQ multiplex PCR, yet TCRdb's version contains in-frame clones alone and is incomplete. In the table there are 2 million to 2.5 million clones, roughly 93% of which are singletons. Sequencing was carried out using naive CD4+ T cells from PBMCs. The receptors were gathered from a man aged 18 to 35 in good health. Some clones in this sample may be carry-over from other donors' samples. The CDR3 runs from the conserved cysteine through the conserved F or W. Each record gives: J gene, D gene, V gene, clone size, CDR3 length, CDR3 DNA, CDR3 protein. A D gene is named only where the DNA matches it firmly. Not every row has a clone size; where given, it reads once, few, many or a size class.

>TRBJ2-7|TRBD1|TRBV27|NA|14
TGTGCCAGCAGTTCAAAACAGGGGAGCCACGAGCAGTACTTC
CASSSKQGSHEQYF
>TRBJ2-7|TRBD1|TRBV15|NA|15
TGTGCCACCAGCAGAGATGGGGACAGGGCGGCCGAGCAGTACTTC
CATSRDGDRAAEQYF
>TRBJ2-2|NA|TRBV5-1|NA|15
TGCGCCAGCAATGTTGGGGTCGGGGGAACCGGGGAGCTGTTTTTT
CASNVGVGGTGELFF
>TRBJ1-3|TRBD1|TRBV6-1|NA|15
TGTGCCAGCAGTATGCAGACAGGGGTTGGAAACACCATATATTTT
CASSMQTGVGNTIYF
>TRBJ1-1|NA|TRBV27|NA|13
TGTGCCAGCAGTCCGGTCACCAAGGCTGAAGCTTTCTTT
CASSPVTKAEAFF
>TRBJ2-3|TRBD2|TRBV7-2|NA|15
TGTGCCAGCACCGTAGGCGGGGGAAGCACAGATACGCAGTATTTT
CASTVGGGSTDTQYF
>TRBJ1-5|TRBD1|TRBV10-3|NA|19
TGTGCCATCAGTACTCCGGGACAGGGGGCAGGATTCAGCAATCAGCCCCAGCATTTT
CAISTPGQGAGFSNQPQHF
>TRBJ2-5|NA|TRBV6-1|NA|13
TGTGCCAGCAGTCGGGACCCCTCAGGGACCCAGTACTTC
CASSRDPSGTQYF
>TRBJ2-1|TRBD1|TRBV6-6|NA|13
TGTGCCAGCAGGAACGGACAGGCCAATGAGCAGTTCTTC
CASRNGQANEQFF
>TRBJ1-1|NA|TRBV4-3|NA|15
TGCGCCAGCAGCCAAGAATCCCAGGGTCACCGTGTCGCTTTCTTT
CASSQESQGHRVAFF
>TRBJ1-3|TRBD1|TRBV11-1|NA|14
TGTGCCAGCAGCCGAGACAGGGCCAGAAACACCATATATTTT
CASSRDRARNTIYF
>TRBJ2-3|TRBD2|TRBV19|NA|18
TGTGCCAGTAGTATAGGAAGCGGGAGTGGAACGAGCACAGATACGCAGTATTTT
CASSIGSGSGTSTDTQYF
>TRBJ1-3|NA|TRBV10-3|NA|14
TGTGCCACCCGGACAGATCTCTCTGGAAACACCATATATTTT
CATRTDLSGNTIYF
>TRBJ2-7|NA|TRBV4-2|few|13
TGTGCCAGCAGCCAAGATCGGTTGTACGAGCAGTACTTC
CASSQDRLYEQYF
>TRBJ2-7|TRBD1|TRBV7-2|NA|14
TGTGCCAGCAGCTTGGACAGGGTGGGGGACGAGCAGTACTTC
CASSLDRVGDEQYF
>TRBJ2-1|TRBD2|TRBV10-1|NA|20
TGCGCCAGCAGTGAGTCCGGGACTAGCGGGAGGCCTCCAGGGTGGAATGAGCAGTTCTTC
CASSESGTSGRPPGWNEQFF
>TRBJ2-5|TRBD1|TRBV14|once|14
TGTGCCAGCAGCCTTACGGGACAGCGAGAGACCCAGTACTTC
CASSLTGQRETQYF
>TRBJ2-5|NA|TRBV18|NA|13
TGTGCCAGCTCACCAGGTCAGGAGGAGACCCAGTACTTC
CASSPGQEETQYF
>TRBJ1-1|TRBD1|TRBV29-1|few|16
TGCAGCGCAGACAGGGGACCCCTTTGGGGGAACACTGAAGCTTTCTTT
CSADRGPLWGNTEAFF
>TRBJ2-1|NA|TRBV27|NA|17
TGTGCCAGCAGTTTAAGCCCGACTTGGAGCTCCTACAATGAGCAGTTCTTC
CASSLSPTWSSYNEQFF
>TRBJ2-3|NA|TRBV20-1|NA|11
TGCAGTGCCCAGATCACAGATACGCAGTATTTT
CSAQITDTQYF
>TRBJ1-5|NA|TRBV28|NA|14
TGTGCCAGCAGCCAGACTATTGCGGGACAGCCCCAGCATTTT
CASSQTIAGQPQHF
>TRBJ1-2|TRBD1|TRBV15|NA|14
TGTGCCACCAGCATAGGGGGCAATAACTATGGCTACACCTTC
CATSIGGNNYGYTF
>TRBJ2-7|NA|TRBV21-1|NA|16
TGTGCCAGCAGCAAAGGACTAGCGGGAGTCTCCTACGAGCAGTACTTC
CASSKGLAGVSYEQYF
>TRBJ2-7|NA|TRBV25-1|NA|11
TGTGCCAGCAGTGCACGGGGCGAGCAGTACTTC
CASSARGEQYF
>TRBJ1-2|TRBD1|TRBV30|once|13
TGTGCCTGGAGTGTTCGGGACAGATATGGCTACACCTTC
CAWSVRDRYGYTF
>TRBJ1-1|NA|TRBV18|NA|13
TGTGCCAGCTCACCACCCAGTAGCACTGAAGCTTTCTTT
CASSPPSSTEAFF
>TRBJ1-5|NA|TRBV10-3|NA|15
TGTGCCATCAGAGAAGGACAGCTTAGCAATCAGCCCCAGCATTTT
CAIREGQLSNQPQHF
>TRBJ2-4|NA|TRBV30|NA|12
TGTGCCTGTCAGGGAGCCAAAAACATTCAGTACTTC
CACQGAKNIQYF
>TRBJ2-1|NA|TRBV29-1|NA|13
TGCAGCGTTGGGAGACAGGACACATCGGAGCAGTTCTTC
CSVGRQDTSEQFF
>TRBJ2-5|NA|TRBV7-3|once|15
TGTGCCAGCAGCTTGGTTAGTGGGAAAGATGAGACCCAGTACTTC
CASSLVSGKDETQYF
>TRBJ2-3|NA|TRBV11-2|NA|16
TGTGCCAGCAGCTCCGTTTACACTAGGGACACAGATACGCAGTATTTT
CASSSVYTRDTDTQYF
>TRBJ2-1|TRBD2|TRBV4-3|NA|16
TGCGCCAGCAGCGTAGCCCATGGCGGGAGGGCCAATGAGCAGTTCTTC
CASSVAHGGRANEQFF
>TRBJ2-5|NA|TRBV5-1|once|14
TGCGCCAGCAGCCACCCCTCAGCAAGGGAGACCCAGTACTTC
CASSHPSARETQYF
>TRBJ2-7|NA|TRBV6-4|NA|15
TGTGCCAGCAGACAGAGGTGTCCGCCCAACTACGAGCAGTACTTC
CASRQRCPPNYEQYF
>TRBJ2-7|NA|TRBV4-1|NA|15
TGCGCCAGCAGCCAAGACCCCGTGAGCGGGTACGAGCAGTACTTC
CASSQDPVSGYEQYF
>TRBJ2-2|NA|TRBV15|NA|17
TGTGCCACCAGCAGAGAGGGTGGCGTAAGTCGGACCGGGGAGCTGTTTTTT
CATSREGGVSRTGELFF
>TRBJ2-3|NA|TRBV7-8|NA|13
TGTGCCAGCAGCTTAGGGCAGGAAGATACGCAGTATTTT
CASSLGQEDTQYF
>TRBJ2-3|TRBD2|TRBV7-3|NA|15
TGTGCCAGCAGACCCTCGGGAGGGCCGGGAGATACGCAGTATTTT
CASRPSGGPGDTQYF
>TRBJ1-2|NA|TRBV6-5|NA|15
TGTGCCAGCAGTTACTCGTTCGCAGGGGTCTTGAGCTACACCTTC
CASSYSFAGVLSYTF
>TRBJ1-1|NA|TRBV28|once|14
TGTGCCAGCCGTTCTTTATACATGAACACTGAAGCTTTCTTT
CASRSLYMNTEAFF
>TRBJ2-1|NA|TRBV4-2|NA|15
TGTGCCAGCAGCCAAGATTGGGTGAGTTACAATGAGCAGTTCTTC
CASSQDWVSYNEQFF
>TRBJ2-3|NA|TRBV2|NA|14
TGTGCCAGCAGTGACCCCACAGTGGCGGATACGCAGTATTTT
CASSDPTVADTQYF
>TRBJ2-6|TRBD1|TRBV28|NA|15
TGTGCCAGCAGTCTGGGACAGGTCGGGGCCAACGTCCTGACTTTC
CASSLGQVGANVLTF
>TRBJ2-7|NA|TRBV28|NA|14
TGTGCCAGCAGCTACCCTGGTCGGTCCTACGAGCAGTACTTC
CASSYPGRSYEQYF